These T cell receptor beta chains were read from a single sample in a study of identifying expanded T cells in peripheral blood. Using immunoSEQ multiplex PCR, the repertoire was profiled, and TCRdb retains in-frame clones only, with some absent. The sample has roughly 96,000 clones; around 90% are singletons. Material: blood. The receptors originated from a person aged 18 to 75 in good health. Both conserved end residues are part of each CDR3. Each record gives: D gene, J gene, clone size, V gene, CDR3 protein, CDR3 DNA. The D gene is left open where the match is weak. Clone size is stated in some rows and not others, as once, few, many or a class when expanded.

D gene: TRBD1; J gene: TRBJ1-1; clone size: .; V gene: TRBV6-5; CDR3 protein: CASSARTGLNTEAFF; CDR3 DNA: TGTGCCAGCAGTGCACGGACAGGTCTGAACACTGAAGCTTTCTTT
D gene: TRBD1; J gene: TRBJ2-7; clone size: .; V gene: TRBV19; CDR3 protein: CASTAGGQGAGEQYF; CDR3 DNA: TGTGCCAGTACTGCCGGGGGACAGGGGGCTGGGGAGCAGTACTTC
D gene: .; J gene: TRBJ2-7; clone size: .; V gene: TRBV19; CDR3 protein: CASSIDLGHPTYEQYF; CDR3 DNA: TGTGCCAGTAGTATAGATCTAGGACATCCTACCTACGAGCAGTACTTC
D gene: .; J gene: TRBJ1-5; clone size: .; V gene: TRBV19; CDR3 protein: CASSMRAHVPQPQHF; CDR3 DNA: TGTGCCAGTAGTATGCGGGCCCATGTACCTCAGCCCCAGCATTTT
D gene: TRBD1; J gene: TRBJ2-2; clone size: .; V gene: TRBV10-1; CDR3 protein: CASRRDRASGELFF; CDR3 DNA: TGCGCCAGCAGACGGGACAGGGCCTCCGGGGAGCTGTTTTTT
D gene: TRBD1; J gene: TRBJ2-5; clone size: .; V gene: TRBV30; CDR3 protein: CAWSATGVQETQYF; CDR3 DNA: TGTGCCTGGAGTGCCACAGGGGTCCAAGAGACCCAGTACTTC
D gene: .; J gene: TRBJ2-1; clone size: .; V gene: TRBV19; CDR3 protein: CASSSSGLYNEQFF; CDR3 DNA: TGTGCCAGTAGTTCGAGCGGCCTGTACAATGAGCAGTTCTTC
D gene: .; J gene: TRBJ1-2; clone size: .; V gene: TRBV5-5; CDR3 protein: CASSLNWGGYTF; CDR3 DNA: TGTGCCAGCAGCTTAAATTGGGGTGGCTACACCTTC
D gene: .; J gene: TRBJ2-1; clone size: .; V gene: TRBV7-9; CDR3 protein: CASSLAGATEQFF; CDR3 DNA: TGTGCCAGCAGCTTAGCGGGAGCAACTGAGCAGTTCTTC
D gene: TRBD1; J gene: TRBJ1-2; clone size: few; V gene: TRBV4-2; CDR3 protein: CASSQATGAYGYTF; CDR3 DNA: TGTGCCAGCAGCCAAGCGACAGGGGCCTATGGCTACACCTTC
D gene: TRBD1; J gene: TRBJ2-7; clone size: .; V gene: TRBV19; CDR3 protein: CASRPGQGAYEQYF; CDR3 DNA: TGTGCCAGTAGGCCGGGACAGGGGGCCTACGAGCAGTACTTC
D gene: .; J gene: TRBJ1-2; clone size: .; V gene: TRBV9; CDR3 protein: CASSEHMAANYGYTF; CDR3 DNA: TGTGCCAGCAGCGAACACATGGCCGCCAACTATGGCTACACCTTC